This entry lists 15 T cell receptor beta chains sequenced from one sample in a study of shared clonotypes between healthy human individuals. CD8 cells regarded as naive lacked CD45RO, were positively chosen for CCR7, and omitted terminally differentiated effector memory CD45RA+ cells. Profiling relied on immunoSEQ multiplex PCR, and the TCRdb table lists in-frame clones only, not all of them. The table includes 1.5 million to 2.5 million clones, approximately 94% detected once. The sequencing input was naive CD8+ T cells sorted from blood. Receptors originate from a young man in good health.

Regarding this clone: The identical CDR3 is also encoded by other nucleotide sequences in the sample. This rearrangement joins TRBV4-1 to TRBJ1-2, with 7 bases fitting TRBD1. This CDR3 region has 14 residues. V was clipped by 3 bases and J by 3 bases; unmatched bases: 4. The germline gives CDR1 MGHRA, CDR2 YSYEKL. In DNA form, the CDR3 reads TGCGCCAGCAGCCAGGTGACAGGGCACTATGGCTACACCTTC. Translated, it gives CASSQVTGHYGYTF.

V and J are TRBV5-1 and TRBJ2-1, with D possibly TRBD1 on 6 matching bases. This CDR3 spans 17 amino acids. CDR1 SGHRS and CDR2 YFSETQ come from the germline V gene. V gave up 4 bases and J gave up 0 bases, with 17 bases separating them. In nucleotides, the CDR3 is TGCGCCAGCAGCGTGGTTTACCGGGACAACTCCTACAATGAGCAGTTCTTC. It is translated as CASSVVYRDNSYNEQFF. The entire variable domain, with the rest obtained from reference TRBV5-1 and TRBJ2-1, is as follows: KAGVTQTPRYLIKTRGQQVTLSCSPISGHRSVSWYQQTPGQGLQFLFEYFSETQRNKGNFPGRFSGRQFSNSRSEMNVSTLELGDSALYLCASSVVYRDNSYNEQFFGPGTRLTVL.

J is TRBJ1-1 and V is TRBV7-8, with D possibly being TRBD1 (5 bases). There are 14 residues in the CDR3. Germline V gene sequence: CDR1 SGHVS, CDR2 FQNEAQ. Between the trimmed V and J ends, which lost 2 bases and 3 bases, there was a span of 10 bases. CDR3 amino acids: CASSLWGGDTEAFF. The CDR3 nucleotides are TGTGCCAGCAGCTTATGGGGCGGGGACACTGAAGCTTTCTTT.

Points on this clone: This sample also contains other DNA sequences that code for the same CDR3. This chain connects TRBV7-9 to TRBJ1-1; perhaps TRBD1 as D (5 bases). The CDR3 runs to 15 residues. With 1 base removed from V and 0 bases from J, the gap between germline ends came to 9 bases. The germline V gene encodes CDR1 SEHNR and CDR2 FQNEAQ (reference sequence). DNA of the CDR3: TGTGCCAGCAGCTTAGTCCAGGGTATGAACACTGAAGCTTTCTTT. It encodes CASSLVQGMNTEAFF.

The genes are TRBV6-1 and TRBJ2-1; TRBD2 aligns across 7 bases. The CDR3 is made up of 19 amino acids. Germline CDR1 reads MNHNS; CDR2 reads SASEGT. V lost 0 bases to trimming and J lost 0 bases; unmatched junction nucleotides: 11. The CDR3 sequence is CASSEAGDYLESSYNEQFF. CDR3 DNA: TGTGCCAGCAGTGAAGCTGGGGACTACCTAGAGAGCTCCTACAATGAGCAGTTCTTC.

The V call is TRBV7-8, the J call TRBJ1-5; D remains unclear. Germline CDR1 and CDR2: SGHVS and FQNEAQ. The CDR3 covers 14 residues. Trimming shortened V by 5 bases and J by 6 bases, and 14 bases separated the two germline ends. CDR3: CASSLGREGQPQHF. CDR3 DNA sequence: TGTGCCAGCAGCCTAGGGAGGGAAGGTCAGCCCCAGCATTTT.

This clone appeared a single time. The sample contains more than one DNA sequence encoding this CDR3. The J gene is TRBJ2-7, the V gene TRBV4-3; D may match TRBD1 or TRBD2 (5 bases each). The germline CDR1 and CDR2 sequences are LGHNA and YSLEER. V gave up 0 bases and J gave up 4 bases, with 13 bases separating them. The CDR3 totals 15 residues. CDR3 nucleotide sequence: TGCGCCAGCAGCCAAGATAGGGGAACGGGGTACGAGCAGTACTTC. Translation gives CASSQDRGTGYEQYF.

The J gene is TRBJ1-5, the V gene TRBV9; TRBD1 is a possible D gene (5 bases). V dropped 3 bases and J dropped 2 bases, with 15 bases sitting between them. This CDR3 region has 16 residues. The germline V gene encodes CDR1 SGDLS and CDR2 YYNGEE. CDR3 nucleotides: TGTGCCAGCAGCGCTTCTTCTCAGGGAGGCAATCAGCCCCAGCATTTT. Protein product: CASSASSQGGNQPQHF.

The V gene is TRBV5-4, the J gene TRBJ2-7, with D perhaps matching TRBD1 or TRBD2 (5 bases each). This CDR3 region has 15 residues. Germline loops: CDR1 SGHNT, CDR2 YYREEE (reference sequence). Trimming stripped 0 bases from V and 4 bases from J, with 14 bases between. The CDR3 loop reads CASSLGRGESYEQYF. As DNA, the CDR3 is TGTGCCAGCAGCTTGGGACGGGGCGAAAGTTACGAGCAGTACTTC.

This rearrangement joins TRBV11-2 to TRBJ2-5, with a possible D match to TRBD2 (5 bases). Germline V lookup: CDR1 SGHAT, CDR2 FQNNGV. The CDR3 covers 14 residues. V lost 1 base and J lost 5, with 11 bases in between. The CDR3 loop is CASSLVASWETQYF. The CDR3 nucleotides read TGTGCCAGCAGCTTAGTGGCTAGCTGGGAGACCCAGTACTTC.

This sequence joins TRBV10-3 and TRBJ2-3; perhaps TRBD1 as D (6 bases). The V gene lost 1 base and the J gene lost 1 base, with 15 bases spanning the gap. The CDR3 covers 17 residues. Germline values: CDR1 ENHRY, CDR2 SYGVKD. The CDR3 sequence is CAISELAGVGGTDTQYF. The CDR3 DNA is TGTGCCATCAGTGAGTTGGCAGGGGTAGGAGGCACAGATACGCAGTATTTT.

V and J are TRBV10-2 and TRBJ2-7, with TRBD2 matching over 11 bases. Unmatched junction bases numbered 4, after V lost 8 bases and J lost 1 base. CDR3 length: 14 residues. Germline CDR1 WSHSY, CDR2 SAAADI. CDR3 sequence (DNA): TGCGCCAGCGGGACTAGCGGAGCTTCCTACGAGCAGTACTTC. As protein: CASGTSGASYEQYF.

This rearrangement joins TRBV5-1 to TRBJ2-5; D not resolved. The V end lost 7 bases, the J end lost 4 bases, and 8 bases lay between the germline ends. The length of the CDR3 is 11 residues. Germline values: CDR1 SGHRS, CDR2 YFSETQ. The CDR3 bases are TGCGCCAGCCTATCGGGAGAGACCCAGTACTTC. Translation gives CASLSGETQYF.

In nucleotides, the CDR3 is TGTGCCAGCAGCGTCGATGAGCTAATCACCGGGGAGCTGTTTTTT. Translating it yields CASSVDELITGELFF. This chain connects TRBV9 to TRBJ2-2; D gene unclear. The germline gives CDR1 SGDLS, CDR2 YYNGEE. The CDR3 is made up of 15 amino acids. Between the trimmed V and J ends, which lost 2 bases and 4 bases, there was a span of 12 bases.

The chain employs TRBV28 and TRBJ2-7; 8 bases fit TRBD1. The CDR3 totals 15 residues. The germline V gene has CDR1 MDHEN and CDR2 SYDVKM. V lost 4 bases and J lost 2; bases outside the gene matches: 7. The CDR3 region has the DNA TGTGCCAGCAGTTCCGGACAGGGATTTCCCTACGAGCAGTACTTC. It codes for CASSSGQGFPYEQYF.